Listed here are 13 T cell receptor beta chains from one sample, sequenced in a study of T cell repertoires in cytomegalovirus infection. A single record per CDR3 protein comes from TCRdb applying MiXCR to the reads. The table lists 150,000 to 200,000 distinct CDR3 sequences, about 20% of them singletons. Material for sequencing was PBMCs. These receptors were obtained from a human donor in good health (CMV status not recorded). Some clones in this sample may be carry-over from other donors' samples.

The CDR3 nucleotides read TGTGCCAGCAGCTCGGGACAGACTTTAATGAACACTGAAGCTTTCTTT. Its translation: CASSSGQTLMNTEAFF. V gene TRBV6-2 or TRBV6-3 combines with J gene TRBJ1-1; TRBD1 aligns across 7 bases. The CDR3 consists of 16 residues. After removal of 6 bases from V and 0 bases from J, the junction contained 10 bases not matched to a gene. Looked up from germline, CDR1 is MNHEY and CDR2 is SVGEGT.

This clonotype was counted ten times or more. CDR3 nucleotide sequence: TGTGCCAGCAGCCCCACAGGATTCCGAACTGAAGCTTTCTTT. This translates into CASSPTGFRTEAFF. This sequence joins TRBV7-9 and TRBJ1-1, with D maybe TRBD1 (5 bases). The germline CDR1 and CDR2 sequences are SEHNR and FQNEAQ (reference sequence). Trimming pared 5 bases from V and 5 bases from J, leaving 15 bases between. The CDR3 extends over 14 amino acids.

V usage is TRBV23-1 and J usage is TRBJ2-2; TRBD2 is a possible D gene (5 bases). TRBV23-1 is given ORF status, its function remaining uncertain. The length of the CDR3 is 14 residues. V lost 4 bases, J lost 1 base, and 7 bases lay in between. The CDR3 DNA is TGCGCCAGCAGTCCGAGGGAGAACACCGGGGAGCTGTTTTTT. Translated, it gives CASSPRENTGELFF.

This clonotype was detected a few times. This chain links TRBV5-1 with TRBJ2-5; D possibly corresponds to TRBD1 (6 bases). The V gene's germline CDR1 is SGHRS and CDR2 YFSETQ. V lost 4 bases and J lost 5, with 15 bases in between. The CDR3 is 14 residues long. The CDR3 DNA reads as TGCGCCAGCAGCGACCCACAGGGTGGGGAGACCCAGTACTTC. Translating gives CASSDPQGGETQYF.

The gene calls are TRBV7-3 and TRBJ2-3; 9 bases align to TRBD1. CDR1 and CDR2 (germline): SGHTA, FQGTGA. This CDR3 comprises 14 residues. V trimming: 5 bases; J trimming: 4 bases; junction bases outside the gene matches: 4. The CDR3 DNA reads TGTGCCAGCAGCCGAGGACAGGGGCCAGATACGCAGTATTTT. It specifies CASSRGQGPDTQYF. The full variable domain, its missing parts supplied by reference TRBV7-3 and TRBJ2-3, is GAGVSQTPSNKVTEKGKYVELRCDPISGHTALYWYRQSLGQGPEFLIYFQGTGAADDSGLPNDRFFAVRPEGSVSTLKIQRTERGDSAVYLCASSRGQGPDTQYFGPGTRLTVL.

This clonotype was seen ten or more times. CDR3 amino acids: CASSLRAGGASYGYTF. CDR3 nucleotide sequence: TGTGCCAGCAGCCTTCGAGCAGGGGGCGCGAGCTATGGCTACACCTTC. The rearrangement links TRBV7-2 to TRBJ1-2; 8 bases map to TRBD1. CDR3 length: 16 residues. The V gene's germline CDR1 is SGHTA and CDR2 FQGNSA. V was clipped by 5 bases and J by 4 bases; unmatched bases: 12. Filled out from reference TRBV7-2 and TRBJ1-2, the complete variable domain reads GAGVSQSPSNKVTEKGKDVELRCDPISGHTALYWYRQSLGQGLEFLIYFQGNSAPDKSGLPSDRFSAERTGGSVSTLTIQRTQQEDSAVYLCASSLRAGGASYGYTFGSGTRLTVV.

This rearrangement joins TRBV7-2 to TRBJ1-2; D perhaps matches TRBD1 (5 bases). Per germline, CDR1 SGHTA and CDR2 FQGNSA. The CDR3 is made up of 14 amino acids. Trimming pared 10 bases from V and 4 bases from J, leaving 19 bases between. CDR3 loop: CAISEAGGVYGYTF. Written as DNA, the CDR3 is TGTGCCATTTCGGAGGCGGGAGGGGTCTATGGCTACACCTTC.

V gene TRBV6-2 or TRBV6-3 combines with J gene TRBJ2-1; maybe TRBD2 (6 bases). Germline V gives CDR1 MNHEY, CDR2 SVGEGT. The CDR3 extends over 15 amino acids. Trimming left V 7 bases short and J 2 bases short, with 15 bases between. The CDR3 region has the DNA TGTGCCAGCACTCCCGGGAGCTCACCCTACAATGAGCAGTTCTTC. The encoded protein is CASTPGSSPYNEQFF.

This clonotype was detected a few times. The CDR3 DNA sequence: TGTGCCAGCAGTGATCTAGGTGGTAGTAATGAGCAGTTCTTC. Encoded protein: CASSDLGGSNEQFF. The V call is TRBV6-4, the J call TRBJ2-1; D call uncertain. The CDR3 length is 14 residues. Germline V gives CDR1 MRHNA, CDR2 SNTAGT. V lost 3 bases to trimming and J lost 7 bases, with 13 bases between them.

In its sample, this clonotype was seen a few times. V and J are TRBV5-5 and TRBJ1-2; D is possibly TRBD1 (6 bases). This CDR3 comprises 14 residues. The germline V and J ends were trimmed by 1 base and 3 bases, with 10 bases remaining between them. CDR1 is SGHKS, CDR2 YYEKEE, per germline (reference sequence). The CDR3: CASSLTGFDYGYTF. CDR3 sequence (DNA): TGTGCCAGCAGCTTGACAGGGTTTGACTATGGCTACACCTTC.

This clonotype occurred a few times. The chain uses TRBV9 and TRBJ1-2, with 8 positions matching TRBD1. V lost 3 bases, J lost 7 bases, and 5 bases stayed unmatched. Germline V gene lookup returns CDR1 SGDLS and CDR2 YYNGEE. The CDR3 consists of 13 residues. CDR3 in amino acids: CASSAGTGSGYTF. DNA for the CDR3: TGTGCCAGCAGCGCCGGGACAGGATCTGGCTACACCTTC.

Points on this clonotype: With a much larger clone just one base away, this may be a read error. The gene calls are TRBV12-3 or TRBV12-4 and TRBJ2-3; a weak D match, TRBD2 (5 bases). V lost 6 bases and J lost 2, with 12 bases in between. The CDR3 runs 14 residues. The CDR3 protein is CASSLEANTDTQYF. The CDR3 DNA sequence: TGTGCCAGCAGCTTGGAGGCCAACACAGATACGCAGTATTTT.

This clonotype was counted many times. This chain connects TRBV7-8 to TRBJ2-1; 7 bases match TRBD1. V was clipped by 10 bases and J by 3 bases; unmatched bases: 12. The CDR3 sequence is 15 residues long. Looked up from germline, CDR1 is SGHVS and CDR2 is FQNEAQ. For the CDR3, the DNA is TGTGCCACCTACCCGGCAGGGGGACACTACAATGAGCAGTTCTTC. Translated: CATYPAGGHYNEQFF.